A single sample is the source of the 24 T cell receptor beta chains below, sequenced in a study of control samples from healthy donors and cancer patients. Repertoires were generated with immunoSEQ multiplex PCR, while TCRdb's copy carries only in-frame clones and drops some. The sample includes about 70,000 clones, around 87% of them seen just once. The material sequenced was PBMCs. The receptors stem from a woman between 50 and 59 years old with head and neck cancer.

The chain combines TRBV19 with TRBJ2-7; D perhaps matches TRBD1 (6 bases). CDR1 LNHDA and CDR2 SQIVND come from the germline V gene (reference sequence). V lost 4 bases, J lost 6 bases, and 10 bases lay in between. CDR3 size: 12 residues. The CDR3 is CASSNRVGEQYF. CDR3 bases: TGTGCCAGTAGTAACAGGGTAGGCGAGCAGTACTTC.

This sequence joins TRBV5-5 and TRBJ2-5; 9 bases line up with TRBD2. The germline V gene encodes CDR1 SGHKS and CDR2 YYEKEE (reference sequence). There are 15 residues in the CDR3. V gave up 6 bases and J gave up 1 base; unmatched junction bases: 7. CDR3 nucleotide sequence: TGTGCCAGCACGCGACTAGCGGAGCTCCAAGAGACCCAGTACTTC. As protein: CASTRLAELQETQYF.

This chain uses TRBV6-2 or TRBV6-3 with TRBJ1-1; 7 bases are a match to TRBD1. V shed 5 bases, J shed 8 bases, and the junction held 8 bases outside the gene matches. The CDR3 has 13 amino acids. CDR1 and CDR2 (germline): MNHEY, SVGEGT. CDR3 nucleotides: TGTGCCAGCAGTGACGGGACAGCCCGAGAAGCTTTCTTT. Translation: CASSDGTAREAFF.

In this sample, this clone turned up a few times. The CDR3 loop is CASRAGLASTDTQYF. The DNA of the CDR3 is TGTGCCAGCAGGGCGGGGCTTGCTAGCACAGATACGCAGTATTTT. The chain employs TRBV2 and TRBJ2-3; D is perhaps TRBD2 (6 bases). The V gene's germline CDR1 is SNHLY and CDR2 FYNNEI. The V gene lost 6 bases and the J gene lost 0 bases, with 13 bases spanning the gap. CDR3 length: 15 amino acids.

This chain uses TRBV5-1 with TRBJ2-7, with D unresolved. The CDR3 sequence is 13 residues long. Germline V gene sequence: CDR1 SGHRS, CDR2 YFSETQ. Trimming stripped 4 bases from V and 2 bases from J, with 10 bases between. The CDR3 spells CASSPDGTYEQYF. CDR3 nucleotide sequence: TGCGCCAGCAGCCCTGACGGTACCTACGAGCAGTACTTC.

J is TRBJ1-6 and V is TRBV6-6, with 8 nucleotides matching TRBD1. This CDR3 is 15 amino acids long. J was trimmed by 9 bases and V by 4 bases; bases with no gene match: 8. From germline, CDR1 is MNHNY and CDR2 SVGAGI (reference sequence). For the CDR3, the DNA is TGTGCCAGCAGTTCCGGACAGGGTAATGGTTCACCCCTCCACTTT. Its translation is CASSSGQGNGSPLHF.

This sequence joins TRBV18 and TRBJ1-1; D not certain. The CDR3 length is 11 residues. Trimming cost V 6 bases and J 5 bases, with 7 bases left between them. Looked up from germline, CDR1 is KGHSH and CDR2 is LQKENI. CDR3 bases: TGTGCCAGCTCTGTAGAAACTGAAGCTTTCTTT. Translated, it gives CASSVETEAFF.

The chain has TRBV7-2 and TRBJ2-5, with D possibly matching TRBD2 (5 bases). The CDR3 spans 14 residues. CDR1 SGHTA and CDR2 FQGNSA come from the germline V gene. V lost 8 bases and J 5 bases, leaving 18 bases between the germline ends. This CDR3 reads CASARSDGGETQYF. The CDR3 coding sequence is TGTGCCAGCGCCCGATCCGACGGCGGGGAGACCCAGTACTTC.

V usage is TRBV13 and J usage is TRBJ1-2, with TRBD1 identical over 9 bases. CDR1 PRHDT and CDR2 FYEKMQ come from the germline V gene (reference sequence). The junction had 8 bases not matched to a gene; V was cut back by 4 bases and J by 5 bases. The CDR3 is 15 residues long. CDR3: CASSYPGQGVYGYTF. For the CDR3, the DNA is TGTGCCAGCAGCTACCCGGGACAGGGAGTTTATGGCTACACCTTC. The variable domain in full, completed from reference TRBV13 and TRBJ1-2, reads AAGVIQSPRHLIKEKRETATLKCYPIPRHDTVYWYQQGPGQDPQFLISFYEKMQSDKGSIPDRFSAQQFSDYHSELNMSSLELGDSALYFCASSYPGQGVYGYTFGSGTRLTVV.

This chain joins TRBV2 and TRBJ2-1; 7 bases fit TRBD1. CDR1 is SNHLY, CDR2 FYNNEI, per germline. V lost 7 bases and J lost 9; bases outside the gene matches: 18. CDR3 length equals 16 residues. The CDR3 protein is CASTERGDRVNIEQFF. The CDR3 DNA follows: TGTGCCAGCACTGAGAGGGGAGACAGGGTGAATATTGAGCAGTTCTTC.

The chain recombines TRBV6-1 with TRBJ1-6; no clear D gene. V was clipped by 2 bases and J by 0 bases, with 5 bases between them. CDR3 length: 15 amino acids. Germline V lookup: CDR1 MNHNS, CDR2 SASEGT. CDR3 protein: CASSETSSYNSPLHF. DNA for the CDR3: TGTGCCAGCAGTGAAACGAGCTCCTATAATTCACCCCTCCACTTT.

This chain joins TRBV18 and TRBJ2-5; no definite D call. This CDR3 has 15 residues. V dropped 6 bases and J dropped 2 bases, with 16 bases sitting between them. The V gene's germline CDR1 is KGHSH and CDR2 LQKENI. The CDR3 DNA is TGTGCCAGCTCCCTCAATCGGCAGATTCAAGAGACCCAGTACTTC. Its protein is CASSLNRQIQETQYF.

The chain recombines TRBV19 with TRBJ1-5, with a weak D call TRBD1 (5 bases). The CDR3 has 15 amino acids. V gave up 9 bases and J gave up 4 bases, with 19 bases separating them. Germline V gives CDR1 LNHDA, CDR2 SQIVND (reference sequence). The CDR3 DNA reads as TGTGCCAGCCGGACCCCTGTGGGGGTAAATCAGCCCCAGCATTTT. Its translation is CASRTPVGVNQPQHF. Complete variable domain (other parts from reference TRBV19 and TRBJ1-5): DGGITQSPKYLFRKEGQNVTLSCEQNLNHDAMYWYRQDPGQGLRLIYYSQIVNDFQKGDIAEGYSVSREKKESFPLTVTSAQKNPTAFYLCASRTPVGVNQPQHFGDGTRLSIL.

This sequence joins TRBV5-5 and TRBJ1-5; D call uncertain. Germline CDR1 is SGHKS and CDR2 is YYEKEE (reference sequence). Trimming shortened V by 0 bases and J by 7 bases, and 14 bases separated the two germline ends. The CDR3 extends over 15 amino acids. CDR3 amino acids: CASSLAVAVGQPQHF. Here the CDR3 DNA reads TGTGCCAGCAGCTTGGCCGTGGCAGTAGGGCAGCCCCAGCATTTT.

As regards this clone: The sample carries other DNA sequences with the same CDR3. The rearrangement joins TRBV29-1 to TRBJ2-1; the match to TRBD1 covers 7 bases. CDR3 size: 11 residues. From germline, CDR1 is SQVTM and CDR2 ANQGSEA. V lost 4 bases to trimming and J lost 13 bases; unmatched junction nucleotides: 7. The CDR3 loop reads CSVGRQGEQFF. The DNA for the CDR3 is TGCAGCGTTGGCCGGCAGGGGGAACAGTTCTTC.

The J gene is TRBJ1-6, the V gene TRBV28; TRBD1 aligns across 7 bases. The V gene end was trimmed by 2 bases and the J gene end by 9 bases; junction bases not matched to a gene: 4. Germline loops: CDR1 MDHEN, CDR2 SYDVKM. The CDR3 spans 14 residues. The chain's CDR3 is CASSLPTGASPLHF. Here the CDR3 DNA reads TGTGCCAGCAGTTTACCCACAGGGGCTTCACCCCTCCACTTT.

V and J are TRBV5-1 and TRBJ2-4, with 8 bases lining up with TRBD2. The junction had 13 bases not matched to a gene; V was cut back by 4 bases and J by 1 base. CDR1 is SGHRS, CDR2 YFSETQ, per germline. CDR3 length: 18 amino acids. CDR3 DNA sequence: TGCGCCAGCAGCCCCGGACTAAGCGGGGGTCTCGCCAAAAACATTCAGTACTTC. This sequence encodes CASSPGLSGGLAKNIQYF.

The V gene is TRBV7-2, the J gene TRBJ2-5; 8 bases map to TRBD1. This CDR3 spans 14 amino acids. The V segment lost 3 bases and the J segment 6 bases; nucleotides outside the gene matches: 6. Germline lookup yields CDR1 SGHTA and CDR2 FQGNSA. CDR3 protein: CASSFDRGRKTQYF. The CDR3 DNA follows: TGTGCCAGCAGCTTTGACAGGGGTAGAAAGACCCAGTACTTC.

This rearrangement joins TRBV9 to TRBJ1-3, with 8 bases that match TRBD1. CDR3 size: 17 residues. The J segment lost 0 bases and the V segment lost 3 bases, leaving 8 bases of the junction unmatched. Germline-derived CDR1 and CDR2 are SGDLS and YYNGEE. CDR3 nucleotides: TGTGCCAGCAGCGCCCTGGGGACAGGCGGCTCTGGAAACACCATATATTTT. Encoded protein: CASSALGTGGSGNTIYF.

The chain couples TRBV3-1 (or the pseudogene TRBV3-2) to TRBJ1-4; 8 bases are shared with TRBD1. V shed 0 bases, J shed 8 bases, and the junction held 5 bases outside the gene matches. Germline values: CDR1 LGHDT, CDR2 YNNKEL (reference sequence). The CDR3 contains 15 residues. The CDR3 here is CASSQDGNRGEKLFF. Written as DNA, the CDR3 is TGTGCCAGCAGCCAAGATGGAAACAGGGGGGAAAAACTGTTTTTT.

This clone occurred once. The rearrangement uses TRBV19 and TRBJ2-5, with a possible D match to TRBD2 (6 bases). Germline CDR1 and CDR2: LNHDA and SQIVND (reference sequence). This CDR3 contains 13 residues. The V gene lost 5 bases and the J gene lost 5 bases, with 12 bases spanning the gap. The CDR3 DNA sequence: TGTGCCAGTAGTGCGGGACGGCGTGAGACCCAGTACTTC. It encodes CASSAGRRETQYF. Supplemented by reference TRBV19 and TRBJ2-5, the full variable domain reads DGGITQSPKYLFRKEGQNVTLSCEQNLNHDAMYWYRQDPGQGLRLIYYSQIVNDFQKGDIAEGYSVSREKKESFPLTVTSAQKNPTAFYLCASSAGRRETQYFGPGTRLLVL.

V is TRBV19 and J is TRBJ1-2; no definite D call. Germline loops: CDR1 LNHDA, CDR2 SQIVND (reference sequence). V was pared by 0 bases and J by 4 bases, with 12 bases between. The CDR3 sequence is 15 residues long. The CDR3 coding sequence is TGTGCCAGTAGTATAGATGTGGGTCAGCTCTATGGCTACACCTTC. Translated: CASSIDVGQLYGYTF.

The V call is TRBV14, the J call TRBJ2-6; 9 bases map to TRBD1. CDR3 size: 16 residues. V was clipped by 4 bases and J by 6 bases; unmatched bases: 7. Germline V gene lookup returns CDR1 SGHDN and CDR2 FVKESK. This chain's CDR3 is CASSPSGTGKANVLTF. The CDR3 DNA is TGTGCCAGCAGCCCCTCCGGGACAGGGAAGGCCAACGTCCTGACTTTC.

The V call is TRBV21-1, the J call TRBJ1-5; whether TRBD1, the table's D call, matches the DNA was not checked. TRBV21-1 is a recognized pseudogene. The CDR3 loop spans 19 amino acids. As DNA, the CDR3 is TGTGCCAGCAGCACGAACTTACCGGACAGGGTTGGGGGCAATCAGCCCCAGCATTTT. Protein product: CASSTNLPDRVGGNQPQHF.